This T cell receptor beta chain appears in the sequencing data of a study of vaccination and CD4 T cells after COVID-19. Whole-study results and caveats: Spike mono-reactivity was the property of 304 of 307 vaccine-specific clones in convalescent patients.

The CDR3 is 15 amino acids. Germline V gene sequence: CDR1 MNHNS, CDR2 SASEGT. V shed 0 bases, J shed 10 bases, and the junction held 6 bases outside the gene matches. With the Oncomine TCR Beta short-read assay, DNA from cultured CD4+ T cells was sequenced. MiXCR, run by TCRdb on the PCR reads, gives a single entry per CDR3 protein. Of 11,000 or so distinct CDR3 sequences listed, 29% are singletons. Treatment noted: 10-day PBMC culture with coronavirus spike peptide pools or control peptides (ViraFEST assay). Expanded clonotypes were found by TCR sequencing after peptide-pool stimulation (ViraFEST). This clonotype was seen a few times. Its antigen is currently unknown.

The rearrangement uses TRBV6-1 and TRBJ1-4; the match to TRBD1 covers 9 bases. This receptor was taken from a human donor with COVID-19. Material: cultured CD4+ T cells from blood. CDR3 in amino acids: CASSEAGTGLGKLFF. The CDR3 nucleotides are TGTGCCAGCAGTGAAGCAGGGACAGGGCTGGGAAAACTGTTTTTT.